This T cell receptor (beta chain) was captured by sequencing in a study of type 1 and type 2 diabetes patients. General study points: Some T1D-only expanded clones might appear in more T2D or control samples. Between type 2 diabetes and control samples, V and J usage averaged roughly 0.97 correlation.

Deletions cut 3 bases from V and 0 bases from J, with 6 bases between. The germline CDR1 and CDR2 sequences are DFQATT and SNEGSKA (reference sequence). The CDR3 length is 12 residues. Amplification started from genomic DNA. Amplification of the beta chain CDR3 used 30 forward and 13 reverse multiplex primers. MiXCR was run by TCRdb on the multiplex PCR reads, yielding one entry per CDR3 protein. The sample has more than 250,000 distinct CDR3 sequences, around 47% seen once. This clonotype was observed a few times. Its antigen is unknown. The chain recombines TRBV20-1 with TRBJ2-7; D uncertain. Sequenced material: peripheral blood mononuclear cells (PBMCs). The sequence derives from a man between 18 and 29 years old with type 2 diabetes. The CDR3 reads CSARKDSYEQYF. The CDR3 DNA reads TGCAGTGCTAGGAAGGACTCCTACGAGCAGTACTTC.